This T cell receptor beta chain was recovered during a study of cytomegalovirus exposure and HLA in healthy donors. Study findings and constraints: Looking again later, the authors saw that most CMV-associated TCR beta chains seemed HLA-restricted. It was reported that TCR beta sequences correctly inferred the HLA-A and HLA-B alleles for most subjects. The dataset shows that most TCR sequences were rare, while some public TCRs occurred in many donors.

With respect to this clone: Its matching antigen is unknown.

Germline V gene lookup returns CDR1 PRHDT and CDR2 FYEKMQ (reference sequence). The CDR3 is 15 residues long. Trimming took off 4 bases at V and 0 bases at J, with 12 bases between the two ends. This PCR relied on a set of 60 Vbeta primers and 13 Jbeta primers. Sequencing was performed with immunoSEQ multiplex PCR; in TCRdb, only in-frame clones are kept and a portion is missing. The sample has more than 110,000 clones; 73% are singletons. The clonotype was recovered from a woman aged 40-49 years in good health and CMV-seronegative. The chain employs TRBV13 and TRBJ1-2; a possible D gene is TRBD1 (6 bases). Input material: PBMCs. CDR3 region: CASSSPDRANYGYTF. The CDR3 DNA sequence: TGTGCCAGCAGCTCCCCGGACAGAGCTAACTATGGCTACACCTTC.